Reported below is one TCR beta chain. The record originates from a study of cytomegalovirus exposure and HLA in healthy donors. 60 Vbeta and 13 Jbeta primers were used in PCR. Measured with immunoSEQ multiplex PCR; TCRdb has only the in-frame clones, and not every one. The sample includes around 250,000 clones, around 90% of them seen just once. The CDR3 is 14 amino acids. Germline assignment: CDR1 SGHRS and CDR2 YFSETQ. V lost 4 bases and J lost 6, with 15 bases in between. Sequenced material: PBMCs. The gene calls are TRBV5-1 and TRBJ2-3; a weak D match, TRBD2 (6 bases). The sequence derives from a girl aged 2 to 10 in good health and CMV-seronegative. Here the CDR3 reads CASSPGLYWDTQYF. The DNA for the CDR3 is TGCGCCAGCAGCCCCGGACTATATTGGGATACGCAGTATTTT.